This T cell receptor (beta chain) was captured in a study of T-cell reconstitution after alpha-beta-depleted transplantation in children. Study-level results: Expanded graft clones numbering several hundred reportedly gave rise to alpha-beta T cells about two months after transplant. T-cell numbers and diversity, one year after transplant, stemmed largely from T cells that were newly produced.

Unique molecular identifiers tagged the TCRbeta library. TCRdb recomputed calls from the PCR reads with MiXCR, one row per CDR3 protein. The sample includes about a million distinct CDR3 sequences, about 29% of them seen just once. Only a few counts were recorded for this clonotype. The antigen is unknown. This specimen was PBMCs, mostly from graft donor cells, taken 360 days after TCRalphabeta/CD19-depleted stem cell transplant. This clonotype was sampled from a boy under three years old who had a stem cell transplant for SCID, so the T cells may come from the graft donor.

The CDR3 DNA sequence: TGTGCCAGCAGCTTAGGGATGGGGCTCCCGAACGAGCAGTACTTC. Amino acid sequence: CASSLGMGLPNEQYF. This chain connects TRBV7-9 to TRBJ2-7, with a possible D match to TRBD1 (5 bases). The CDR3 spans 15 residues. Germline V gene data show CDR1 as SEHNR and CDR2 as FQNEAQ (reference sequence). Trimming removed 1 base at V and 5 bases at J, with 15 bases between.